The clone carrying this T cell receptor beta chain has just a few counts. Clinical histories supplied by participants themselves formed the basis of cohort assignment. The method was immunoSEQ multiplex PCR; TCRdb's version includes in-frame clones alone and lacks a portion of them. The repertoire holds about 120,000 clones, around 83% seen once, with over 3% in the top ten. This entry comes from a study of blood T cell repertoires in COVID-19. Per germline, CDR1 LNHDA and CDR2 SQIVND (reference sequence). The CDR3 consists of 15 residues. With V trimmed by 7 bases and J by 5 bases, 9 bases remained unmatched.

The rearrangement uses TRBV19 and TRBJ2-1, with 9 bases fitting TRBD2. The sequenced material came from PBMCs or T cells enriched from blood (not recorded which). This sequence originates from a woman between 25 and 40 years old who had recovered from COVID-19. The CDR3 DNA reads TGTGCCAGTAAATTCCGGAGCGGGAGGAACAATGAGCAGTTCTTC. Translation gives CASKFRSGRNNEQFF.